The 3 T cell receptor beta chains given below trace back to one sample, sequenced in a study of patients and donors after allogeneic stem cell transplantation. TCRdb used MiXCR to reprocess the RT-PCR reads, holding one entry per CDR3 protein. This table holds about a million distinct CDR3 sequences, approximately 18% found once. Sequencing input: blood, either unsorted or a sorted T cell fraction (not recorded which). All receptors derive from a human donor who was either an allogeneic HSCT recipient or a stem cell or donor lymphocyte infusion donor (not recorded which). It is not recorded whose cells these are; they may come from a transplant donor.

V usage is TRBV4-2 and J usage is TRBJ2-3, with a tentative D call TRBD1 (6 bases). Per germline, CDR1 LGHNA and CDR2 YNFKEQ. Trimming took 0 bases from V and 1 from J, leaving 17 bases between them. The CDR3 has 18 amino acids. CDR3 residues: CASSQDGGLRQGTDTQYF. The CDR3 DNA sequence: TGTGCCAGCAGCCAAGATGGGGGCCTGAGACAGGGCACAGATACGCAGTATTTT.

There are many counts of this clonotype. This chain joins TRBV5-1 and TRBJ2-1; 12 bases are shared with TRBD1. The CDR3 is made up of 16 amino acids. J lost 7 bases, V lost 4 bases, and 9 bases had no gene match. Germline CDR1 SGHRS, CDR2 YFSETQ. CDR3 in amino acids: CASSRVGTGGWNEQFF. The CDR3 bases are TGCGCCAGCAGCCGGGTCGGGACAGGGGGCTGGAATGAGCAGTTCTTC.

The V gene is TRBV19, the J gene TRBJ1-2; D gene unclear. The CDR3 consists of 13 residues. V lost 7 bases to trimming and J lost 5 bases, with 14 bases between them. Germline CDR1 is LNHDA and CDR2 is SQIVND (reference sequence). CDR3 sequence (DNA): TGTGCCAGTACCGACCGGGCCCAATATGGCTACACCTTC. Protein sequence: CASTDRAQYGYTF.